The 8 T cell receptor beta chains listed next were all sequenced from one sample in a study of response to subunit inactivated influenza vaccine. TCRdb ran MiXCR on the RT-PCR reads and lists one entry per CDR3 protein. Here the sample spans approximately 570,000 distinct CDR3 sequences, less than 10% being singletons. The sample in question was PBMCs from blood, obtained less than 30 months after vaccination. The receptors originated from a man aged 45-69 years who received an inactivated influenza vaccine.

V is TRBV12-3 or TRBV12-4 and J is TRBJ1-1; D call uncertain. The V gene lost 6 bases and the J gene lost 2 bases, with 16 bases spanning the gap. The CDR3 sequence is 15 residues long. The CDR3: CASSPSRRANTEAFF. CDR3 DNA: TGTGCCAGCAGCCCAAGTCGGAGAGCTAACACTGAAGCTTTCTTT.

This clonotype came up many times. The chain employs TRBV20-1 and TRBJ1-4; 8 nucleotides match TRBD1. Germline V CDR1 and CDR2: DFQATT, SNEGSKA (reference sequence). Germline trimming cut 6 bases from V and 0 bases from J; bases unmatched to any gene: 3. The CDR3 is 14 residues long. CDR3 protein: CSAPQGATNEKLFF. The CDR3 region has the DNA TGCAGTGCGCCACAGGGGGCAACTAATGAAAAACTGTTTTTT.

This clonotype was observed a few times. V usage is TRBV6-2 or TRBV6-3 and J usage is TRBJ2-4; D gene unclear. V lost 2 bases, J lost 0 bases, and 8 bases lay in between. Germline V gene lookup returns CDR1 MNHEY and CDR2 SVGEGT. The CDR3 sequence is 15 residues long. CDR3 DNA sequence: TGTGCCAGCAGTTACCAGAACCCAGCCAAAAACATTCAGTACTTC. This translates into CASSYQNPAKNIQYF.

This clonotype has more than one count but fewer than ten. The CDR3 protein is CASSYYESSYNEQFF. CDR3 coding DNA: TGTGCCAGCAGTTATTACGAGAGCTCCTACAATGAGCAGTTCTTC. The chain has TRBV6-2 or TRBV6-3 and TRBJ2-1; no firm D call. The ends were cut back, 3 bases at V and 0 bases at J, with 9 bases in the middle. Germline CDR1 is MNHEY and CDR2 is SVGEGT. This CDR3 is built from 15 residues.

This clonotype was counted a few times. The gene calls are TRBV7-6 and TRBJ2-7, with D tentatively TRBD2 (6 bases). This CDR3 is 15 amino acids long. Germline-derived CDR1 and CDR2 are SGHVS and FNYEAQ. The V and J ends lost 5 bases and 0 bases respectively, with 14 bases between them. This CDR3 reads CASSRIRGSSYEQYF. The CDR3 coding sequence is TGTGCCAGCAGCCGGATCCGGGGGAGCTCCTACGAGCAGTACTTC.

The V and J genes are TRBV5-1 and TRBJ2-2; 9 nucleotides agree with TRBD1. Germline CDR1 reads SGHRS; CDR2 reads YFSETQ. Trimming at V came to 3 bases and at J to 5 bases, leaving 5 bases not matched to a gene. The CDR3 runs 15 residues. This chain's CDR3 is CASSWGQGWTGELFF. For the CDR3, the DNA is TGCGCCAGCAGCTGGGGACAGGGCTGGACCGGGGAGCTGTTTTTT.

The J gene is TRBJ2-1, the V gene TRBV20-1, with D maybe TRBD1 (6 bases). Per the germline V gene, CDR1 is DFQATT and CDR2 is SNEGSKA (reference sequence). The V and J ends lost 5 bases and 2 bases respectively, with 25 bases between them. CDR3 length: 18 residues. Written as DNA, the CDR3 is TGCAGTGCTGTGCACCTAGGGGGAGTAGTTGGGACCTACAATGAGCAGTTCTTC. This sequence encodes CSAVHLGGVVGTYNEQFF.

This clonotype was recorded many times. CDR3 residues: CASSSRASYEQYF. CDR3 in DNA: TGTGCCAGCAGTTCGCGGGCCTCCTACGAGCAGTACTTC. The chain carries TRBV7-2 and TRBJ2-7, with D possibly matching TRBD2 (5 bases). From germline, CDR1 is SGHTA and CDR2 FQGNSA. This CDR3 comprises 13 residues. The V end was cut by 6 bases, the J end by 0 bases, with 9 bases between.